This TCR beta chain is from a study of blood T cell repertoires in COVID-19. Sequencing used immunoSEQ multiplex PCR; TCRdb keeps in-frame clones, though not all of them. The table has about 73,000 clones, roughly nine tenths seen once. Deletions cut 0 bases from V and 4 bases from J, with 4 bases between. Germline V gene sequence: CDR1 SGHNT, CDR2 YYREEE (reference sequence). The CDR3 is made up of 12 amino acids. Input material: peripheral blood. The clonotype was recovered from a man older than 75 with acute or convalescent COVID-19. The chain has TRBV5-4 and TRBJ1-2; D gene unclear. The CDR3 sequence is CASSLDGYGYTF. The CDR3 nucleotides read TGTGCCAGCAGCTTGGACGGCTATGGCTACACCTTC. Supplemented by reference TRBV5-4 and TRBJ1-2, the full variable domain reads ETGVTQSPTHLIKTRGQQVTLRCSSQSGHNTVSWYQQALGQGPQFIFQYYREEENGRGNFPPRFSGLQFPNYSSELNVNALELDDSALYLCASSLDGYGYTFGSGTRLTVV.